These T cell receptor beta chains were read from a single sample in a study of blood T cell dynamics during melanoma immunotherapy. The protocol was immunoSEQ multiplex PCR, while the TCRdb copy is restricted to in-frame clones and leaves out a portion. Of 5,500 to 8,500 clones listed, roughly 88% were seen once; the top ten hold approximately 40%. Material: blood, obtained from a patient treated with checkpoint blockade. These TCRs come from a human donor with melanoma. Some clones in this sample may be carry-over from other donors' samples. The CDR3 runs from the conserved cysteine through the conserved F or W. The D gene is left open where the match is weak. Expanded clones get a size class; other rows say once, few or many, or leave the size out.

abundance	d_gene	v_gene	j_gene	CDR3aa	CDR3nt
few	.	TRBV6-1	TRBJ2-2	CASSPTGVTGELFF	TGTGCCAGCAGTCCCACCGGGGTTACCGGGGAGCTGTTTTTT
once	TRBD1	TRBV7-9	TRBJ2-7	CASSWTGGRNEQYF	TGTGCCAGCAGCTGGACAGGGGGCAGGAACGAGCAGTACTTC
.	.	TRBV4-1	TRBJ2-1	CASSGRQGLSYNEQFF	TGCGCCAGCAGCGGACGACAGGGACTATCCTACAATGAGCAGTTCTTC
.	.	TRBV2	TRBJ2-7	CASSGGTYEQYF	TGTGCCAGCAGTGGGGGAACCTACGAGCAGTACTTC
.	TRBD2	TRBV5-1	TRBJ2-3	CASSRGTSESTDTQYF	TGCGCCAGCAGCAGGGGGACTAGCGAAAGCACAGATACGCAGTATTTT
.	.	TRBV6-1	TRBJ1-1	CASSEPAATEAFF	TGTGCCAGCAGTGAACCGGCAGCTACTGAAGCTTTCTTT
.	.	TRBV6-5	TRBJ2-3	CASSYGPARSDTQYF	TGTGCCAGCAGTTACGGGCCAGCCCGCTCCGATACGCAGTATTTT
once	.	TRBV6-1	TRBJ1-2	CASSEVLGANYGYTF	TGTGCCAGCAGTGAAGTCCTGGGAGCTAACTATGGCTACACCTTC
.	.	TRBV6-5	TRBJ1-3	CASSYTGNGNTIYF	TGTGCCAGCAGTTACACAGGGAATGGAAACACCATATATTTT
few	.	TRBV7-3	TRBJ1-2	CASSLGAGDGYTF	TGTGCCAGCAGCTTGGGGGCGGGTGATGGCTACACCTTC
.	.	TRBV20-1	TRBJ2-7	CSAELAYEQYF	TGCAGTGCGGAACTAGCTTACGAGCAGTACTTC
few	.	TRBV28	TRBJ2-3	CASSLFPTRANNPTDTQYF	TGTGCCAGCAGTTTATTCCCCACCAGGGCCAACAACCCCACAGATACGCAGTATTTT
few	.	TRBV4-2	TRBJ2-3	CASSQDLGVTTDTQYF	TGTGCCAGCAGCCAAGATCTGGGGGTAACCACAGATACGCAGTATTTT
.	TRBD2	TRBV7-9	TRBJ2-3	CASSLQGRQRGGTDTQYF	TGTGCCAGCAGCTTACAGGGGCGGCAGCGGGGGGGCACAGATACGCAGTATTTT
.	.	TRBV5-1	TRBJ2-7	CASKVGYEQYF	TGCGCCAGCAAGGTGGGATACGAGCAGTACTTC
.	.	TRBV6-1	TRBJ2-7	CASSGLSYEQYF	TGTGCCAGCTCGGGACTCTCCTACGAGCAGTACTTC
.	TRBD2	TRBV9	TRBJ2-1	CASGLAGNNEQFF	TGTGCCAGCGGACTAGCGGGAAACAATGAGCAGTTCTTC
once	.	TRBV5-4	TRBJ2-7	CASSTGFEYEQYF	TGTGCCAGCAGCACAGGGTTCGAGTACGAGCAGTACTTC
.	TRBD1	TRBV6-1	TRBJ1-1	CASSEVTGQGGSTEAFF	TGTGCCAGCAGTGAAGTCACGGGACAGGGAGGGTCTACTGAAGCTTTCTTT
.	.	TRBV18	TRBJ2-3	CASSPRTNTDTQYF	TGTGCCAGCTCACCTCGGACTAACACAGATACGCAGTATTTT
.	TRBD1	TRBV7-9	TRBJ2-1	CASSLRGTGATYNEQFF	TGTGCCAGCAGCTTAAGGGGGACAGGGGCTACCTACAATGAGCAGTTCTTC
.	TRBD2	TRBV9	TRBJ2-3	CASSDGLAGADTQYF	TGTGCCAGCAGCGACGGACTAGCGGGAGCAGATACGCAGTATTTT
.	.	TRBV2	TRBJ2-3	CASSPLGIDTQYF	TGTGCCAGCAGTCCTTTGGGAATAGATACGCAGTATTTT
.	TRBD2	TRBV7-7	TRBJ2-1	CASSLGTYGGNEQFF	TGTGCCAGCAGCTTAGGCACATACGGGGGGAATGAGCAGTTCTTC
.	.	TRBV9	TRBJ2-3	CASSRLGLSSTDTQYF	TGTGCCAGCAGCCGTCTTGGGCTATCAAGCACAGATACGCAGTATTTT
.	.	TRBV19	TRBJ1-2	CASSPRTSGNYGYTF	TGTGCCAGTAGTCCCCGGACAAGCGGTAACTATGGCTACACCTTC
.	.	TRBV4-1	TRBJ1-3	CASSQETRVSGNTIYF	TGTGCCAGCAGCCAAGAGACCAGGGTCTCTGGAAACACCATATATTTT
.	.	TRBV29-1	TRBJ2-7	CSVERWSGEQYF	TGCAGCGTTGAAAGGTGGTCGGGGGAGCAGTACTTC
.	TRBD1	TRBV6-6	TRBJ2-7	CASSYTRTGGGYEQYF	TGTGCCAGCAGTTACACACGGACAGGGGGCGGGTACGAGCAGTACTTC
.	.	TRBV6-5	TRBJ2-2	CASRRDSLTGELFF	TGTGCCAGCAGACGGGACTCATTAACCGGGGAGCTGTTTTTT
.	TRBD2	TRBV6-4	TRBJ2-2	CASSDSAGGPGELFF	TGTGCCAGCAGTGACTCAGCGGGAGGGCCCGGGGAGCTGTTTTTT
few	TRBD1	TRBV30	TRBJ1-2	CAWSLRDSYGYTF	TGTGCCTGGAGTCTCCGGGACAGCTATGGCTACACCTTC
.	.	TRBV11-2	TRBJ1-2	CASSLSRQVSESYGYTF	TGTGCCAGCAGCCTAAGTAGACAGGTATCCGAATCATATGGCTACACCTTC
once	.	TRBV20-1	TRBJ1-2	CSARSYGYTF	TGCAGTGCTAGGAGCTATGGCTACACCTTC
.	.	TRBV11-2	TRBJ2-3	CASREVARSAQDTQYF	TGTGCCAGCAGGGAGGTGGCGCGGTCGGCCCAGGATACGCAGTATTTT
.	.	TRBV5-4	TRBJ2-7	CASSFDTHEQYF	TGTGCCAGCAGCTTTGATACCCACGAGCAGTACTTC
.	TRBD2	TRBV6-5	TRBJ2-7	CASSYWGGRGHEQYF	TGTGCCAGCAGTTATTGGGGCGGGAGGGGCCACGAGCAGTACTTC
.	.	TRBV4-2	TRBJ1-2	CASSQDRGQQYGYTF	TGTGCCAGCAGCCAAGATCGCGGACAGCAGTATGGCTACACCTTC
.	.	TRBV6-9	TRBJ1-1	CASSFRQPNTEAFF	TGTGCCAGCAGTTTCAGACAGCCGAACACTGAAGCTTTCTTT
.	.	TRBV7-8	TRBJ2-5	CASSWGSQETQYF	TGTGCCAGCAGCTGGGGTAGCCAAGAGACCCAGTACTTC
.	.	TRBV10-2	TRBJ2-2	CASRSASNTGELFF	TGCGCCAGCAGATCCGCCAGTAACACCGGGGAGCTGTTTTTT
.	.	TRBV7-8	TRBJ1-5	CASSQGSQTVYSNQPQHF	TGTGCCAGCAGCCAGGGATCCCAAACAGTTTATAGCAATCAGCCCCAGCATTTT
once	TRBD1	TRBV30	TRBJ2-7	CAWKDRVGYEQYF	TGTGCCTGGAAAGACAGGGTGGGGTACGAGCAGTACTTC
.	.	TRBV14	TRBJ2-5	CASSQVGGETQYF	TGTGCCAGCAGCCAAGTTGGGGGTGAGACCCAGTACTTC
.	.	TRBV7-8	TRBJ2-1	CASSIRQDNEQFF	TGTGCCAGCAGCATCCGACAGGACAATGAGCAGTTCTTC
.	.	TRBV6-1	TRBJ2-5	CASSEAVRGGETQYF	TGTGCCAGCAGTGAAGCGGTTCGGGGCGGAGAGACCCAGTACTTC
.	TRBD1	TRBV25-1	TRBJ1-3	CASSVTGTRYSGNTIYF	TGTGCCAGCAGTGTGACAGGGACGAGATACTCTGGAAACACCATATATTTT